The clone carrying this T cell receptor beta chain has only a few counts. This CDR3 is built from 15 residues. Per germline, CDR1 SGHDT and CDR2 YYEEEE. V gave up 4 bases and J gave up 3 bases; unmatched junction bases: 10. The source of the sample is a study of blood T cells in healthy people across ages. Study in general: When template switching was applied, about one barcoded beta molecule was captured per two T cells.

Alongside a J-beta primer mix, a sample-barcoded 5' primer served in a second PCR lasting about 7 to 11 cycles. MiXCR, run by TCRdb on the 5' RACE reads, gives a single entry per CDR3 protein. The repertoire holds over 1.5 million distinct CDR3 sequences, with approximately 50% as singletons. The specimen was blood. This rearrangement joins TRBV5-6 to TRBJ2-7, with 7 positions matching TRBD1. This clonotype originated in a woman in her 40s in good health. CDR3 sequence: CASSKRDSGGYEQYF. The CDR3 nucleotides are TGTGCCAGCAGCAAACGGGACAGTGGTGGCTACGAGCAGTACTTC. Full variable domain (missing parts from reference TRBV5-6 and TRBJ2-7): DAGVTQSPTHLIKTRGQQVTLRCSPKSGHDTVSWYQQALGQGPQFIFQYYEEEERQRGNFPDRFSGHQFPNYSSELNVNALLLGDSALYLCASSKRDSGGYEQYFGPGTRLTVT.